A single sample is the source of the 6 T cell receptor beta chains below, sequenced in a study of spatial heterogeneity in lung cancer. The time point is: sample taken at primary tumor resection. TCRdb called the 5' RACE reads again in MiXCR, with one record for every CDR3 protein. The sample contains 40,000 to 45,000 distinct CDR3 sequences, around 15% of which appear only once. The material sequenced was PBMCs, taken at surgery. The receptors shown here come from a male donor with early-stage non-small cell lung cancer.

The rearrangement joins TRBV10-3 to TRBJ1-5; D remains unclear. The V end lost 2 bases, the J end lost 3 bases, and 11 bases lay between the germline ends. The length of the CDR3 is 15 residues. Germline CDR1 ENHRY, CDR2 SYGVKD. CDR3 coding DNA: TGTGCCATCAGTGAGGCCCCAACTGTCAATCAGCCCCAGCATTTT. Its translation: CAISEAPTVNQPQHF.

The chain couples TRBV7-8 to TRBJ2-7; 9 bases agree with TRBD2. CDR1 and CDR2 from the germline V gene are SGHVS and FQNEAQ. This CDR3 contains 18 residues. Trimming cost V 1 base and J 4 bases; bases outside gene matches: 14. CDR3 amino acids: CASSLVYSRAGGPYEQYF. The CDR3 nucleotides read TGTGCCAGCAGCTTAGTTTATTCTAGGGCGGGAGGGCCTTACGAGCAGTACTTC.

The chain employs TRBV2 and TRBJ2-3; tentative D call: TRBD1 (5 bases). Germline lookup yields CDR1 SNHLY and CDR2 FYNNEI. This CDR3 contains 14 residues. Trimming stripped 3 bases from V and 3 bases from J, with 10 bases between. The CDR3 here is CASSDWQGTDTQYF. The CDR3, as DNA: TGTGCCAGCAGTGACTGGCAGGGAACAGATACGCAGTATTTT.

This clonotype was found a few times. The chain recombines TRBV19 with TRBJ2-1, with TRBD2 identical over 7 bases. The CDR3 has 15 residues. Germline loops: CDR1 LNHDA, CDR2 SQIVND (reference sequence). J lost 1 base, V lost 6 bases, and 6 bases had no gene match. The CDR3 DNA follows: TGTGCCAGTAGCATTACTAGCGAATCCTACAATGAGCAGTTCTTC. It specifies CASSITSESYNEQFF.

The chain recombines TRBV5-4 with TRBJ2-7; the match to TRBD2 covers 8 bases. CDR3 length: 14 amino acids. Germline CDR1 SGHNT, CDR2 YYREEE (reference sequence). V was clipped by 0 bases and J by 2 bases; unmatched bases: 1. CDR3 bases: TGTGCCAGCAGCTTGGTCGGGGGGGCCTACGAGCAGTACTTC. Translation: CASSLVGGAYEQYF.

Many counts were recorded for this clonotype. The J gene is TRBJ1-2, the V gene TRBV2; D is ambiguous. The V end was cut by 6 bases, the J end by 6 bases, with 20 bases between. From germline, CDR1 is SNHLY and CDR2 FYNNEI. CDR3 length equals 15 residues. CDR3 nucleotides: TGTGCCAGCAGGCGAAGGGAAGGAAAGGAGGATGGCTACACCTTC. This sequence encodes CASRRREGKEDGYTF.